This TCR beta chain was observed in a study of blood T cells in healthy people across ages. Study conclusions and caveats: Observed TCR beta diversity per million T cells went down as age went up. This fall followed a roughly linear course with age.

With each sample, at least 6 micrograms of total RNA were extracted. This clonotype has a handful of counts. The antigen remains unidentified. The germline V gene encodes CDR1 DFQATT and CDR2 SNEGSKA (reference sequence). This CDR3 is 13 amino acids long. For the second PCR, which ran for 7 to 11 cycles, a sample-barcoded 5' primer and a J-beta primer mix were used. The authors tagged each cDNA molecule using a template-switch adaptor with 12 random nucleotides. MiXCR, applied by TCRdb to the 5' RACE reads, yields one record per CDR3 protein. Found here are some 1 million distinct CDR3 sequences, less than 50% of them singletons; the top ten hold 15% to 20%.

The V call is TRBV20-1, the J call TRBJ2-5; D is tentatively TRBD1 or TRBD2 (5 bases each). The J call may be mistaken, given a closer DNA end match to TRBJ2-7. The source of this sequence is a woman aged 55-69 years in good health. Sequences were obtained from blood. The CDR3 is CSARDPLGHEQYF. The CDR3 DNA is TGCAGTGCTAGAGATCCCCTGGGACACGAGCAGTACTTC.